This passage covers 18 T cell receptor beta chains from one sample sequenced in a study of blood T cells in healthy people across ages. Next came a second PCR, run for roughly 6 to 11 cycles, which used a sample-barcoded 5' primer along with a J-beta primer mix. One entry per CDR3 protein, called by TCRdb with MiXCR from the 5' RACE reads. Of 600,000 to 1,000,000 distinct CDR3 sequences listed, roughly 25% are singletons. The same data also went into a second study, on T cells of mothers and their children.

Sequencing used blood. All receptors come from a boy aged 10-17 years in good health.

The CDR3 region is CAWIHSSGNTIYF. In DNA form, the CDR3 reads TGTGCCTGGATTCATAGCTCTGGAAACACCATATATTTT. The genes are TRBV30 and TRBJ1-3; D unresolved. V shed 4 bases and J shed 0 bases, with 7 bases lying between them. Germline CDR1 is GTSNPN and CDR2 is SVGIG (reference sequence). This CDR3 is built from 13 residues.

This clonotype was counted once. The chain combines TRBV28 with TRBJ1-2; D is perhaps TRBD1 (5 bases). Trimming shortened V by 6 bases and J by 0 bases, and 11 bases separated the two germline ends. Germline CDR1 and CDR2: MDHEN and SYDVKM. The CDR3 runs 14 residues. The CDR3 nucleotides read TGTGCCAGCAGGGGAGGGACGGCTAACTATGGCTACACCTTC. Its translation is CASRGGTANYGYTF.

In this sample, this clonotype turned up a few times. J is TRBJ2-3 and V is TRBV15; D not resolved. Between the trimmed V and J ends, which lost 0 bases and 1 base, there was a span of 5 bases. The CDR3 has 14 residues. Per germline, CDR1 LNHNV and CDR2 YYDKDF (reference sequence). The CDR3 coding sequence is TGTGCCACCAGCAGAGATCTGCGCACAGATACGCAGTATTTT. It specifies CATSRDLRTDTQYF.

V usage is TRBV7-9 and J usage is TRBJ2-7; possibly TRBD1 for D (6 bases). The germline V and J ends were trimmed by 6 bases and 2 bases, with 23 bases remaining between them. Per the germline V gene, CDR1 is SEHNR and CDR2 is FQNEAQ (reference sequence). The CDR3 extends over 17 amino acids. The CDR3 DNA reads as TGTGCCAGCAGTCGACCCTCTCGCGAAGGGGGTCCCTACGAGCAGTACTTC. Translating it yields CASSRPSREGGPYEQYF.

This clonotype was observed a handful of times. Germline is not matched at one junction end, which may reflect a read error. The chain carries TRBV4-3 and TRBJ2-7, with D possibly matching TRBD2 (6 bases). The CDR3 is made up of 15 amino acids. Germline V gene data show CDR1 as LGHNA and CDR2 as YSLEER. The CDR3 region is CASSQDAAGTYEQHF. The CDR3 nucleotides are TGCGCCAGCAGCCAAGATGCTGCGGGGACCTACGAGCAGCACTTC.

V gene TRBV6-2 or TRBV6-3 combines with J gene TRBJ1-2; 8 nucleotides agree with TRBD1. The germline gives CDR1 MNHEY, CDR2 SVGEGT. Trimming cost V 2 bases and J 6 bases; bases outside gene matches: 5. The CDR3 runs to 14 residues. CDR3 DNA: TGTGCCAGCAGTTACCCGGACAGGGTCCATGGCTACACCTTC. Its protein product is CASSYPDRVHGYTF.

This clonotype was seen a few times. The rearrangement joins TRBV2 to TRBJ2-1, with TRBD2 matching 7 bases. Germline-derived CDR1 and CDR2 are SNHLY and FYNNEI. V lost 1 base to trimming and J lost 3 bases; unmatched junction nucleotides: 6. The length of the CDR3 is 16 residues. CDR3 sequence (DNA): TGTGCCAGCAGTGAAGAACCGGGACTACTCTACAATGAGCAGTTCTTC. It encodes CASSEEPGLLYNEQFF.

This chain uses TRBV9 with TRBJ2-1; D ambiguous. The CDR3 extends over 15 amino acids. In germline, CDR1 is SGDLS, CDR2 YYNGEE. V shed 3 bases and J shed 0 bases, with 10 bases lying between them. The CDR3: CASSDYSYSYNEQFF. The CDR3, as DNA: TGTGCCAGCAGCGATTATAGTTACTCCTACAATGAGCAGTTCTTC.

The chain combines TRBV12-3 or TRBV12-4 with TRBJ1-1; D remains ambiguous. This CDR3 has 13 residues. The V end lost 3 bases, the J end lost 3 bases, and 8 bases lay between the germline ends. As DNA, the CDR3 is TGTGCCAGCAGTTTTTCGGGATACACTGAAGCTTTCTTT. This codes for CASSFSGYTEAFF.

This clonotype has just a few counts. The V gene is TRBV7-9, the J gene TRBJ1-2, with D hard to call. This CDR3 is 15 amino acids long. With 5 bases removed from V and 4 bases from J, the gap between germline ends came to 17 bases. Germline V gives CDR1 SEHNR, CDR2 FQNEAQ (reference sequence). The CDR3 sequence: CASSRDRQISYGYTF. CDR3 DNA sequence: TGTGCCAGCAGCCGAGACCGGCAGATTAGCTATGGCTACACCTTC.

This clonotype was counted between two and nine times. The chain has TRBV14 and TRBJ2-5; D is unresolved. The J call could be wrong; TRBJ2-1 is a better fit for the DNA end. Germline CDR1 reads SGHDN; CDR2 reads FVKESK. CDR3 length: 14 amino acids. CDR3: CASSRDFSGNEQFF. The CDR3 DNA reads TGTGCCAGCAGCCGGGATTTTTCCGGCAATGAGCAGTTCTTC.

V is TRBV15 and J is TRBJ2-3, with 8 bases lining up with TRBD1. CDR1 is LNHNV, CDR2 YYDKDF, per germline (reference sequence). J lost 2 bases, V lost 4 bases, and 5 bases had no gene match. This CDR3 region has 15 residues. CDR3 bases: TGTGCCACCAGCACCAGGACAGGGCCCACAGATACGCAGTATTTT. Protein product: CATSTRTGPTDTQYF.

Comment on this clonotype: One end of the junction varies from germline; a read error may be responsible. This rearrangement joins TRBV20-1 to TRBJ2-3; the match to TRBD2 covers 14 bases. Per the germline V gene, CDR1 is DFQATT and CDR2 is SNEGSKA (reference sequence). This CDR3 is built from 22 residues. The CDR3 sequence is CSARGGDLGLAGGIGSTDTQYF. The CDR3 nucleotides read TGCAGTGCTAGAGGCGGAGATCTAGGACTAGCGGGGGGAATCGGAAGCACAGATACGCAGTACTTT.

This clonotype occurred a few times. This chain connects TRBV7-9 to TRBJ1-2; D possibly corresponds to TRBD1 (6 bases). The germline V gene encodes CDR1 SEHNR and CDR2 FQNEAQ (reference sequence). The CDR3 is 14 residues long. The germline V and J ends were trimmed by 4 bases and 4 bases, with 13 bases remaining between them. The CDR3 DNA reads as TGTGCCAGCAGCTCGGCGGGGACACTCTATGGCTACACCTTC. This gives the protein CASSSAGTLYGYTF.

This clonotype occurred once. V is TRBV7-9 and J is TRBJ2-5; the D is unclear. V shed 5 bases and J shed 4 bases, with 8 bases lying between them. This CDR3 is built from 12 residues. The germline V gene encodes CDR1 SEHNR and CDR2 FQNEAQ (reference sequence). The CDR3 reads CASSPIAETQYF. The CDR3 DNA sequence: TGTGCCAGCAGCCCCATAGCAGAGACCCAGTACTTC.

The V and J genes are TRBV7-9 and TRBJ1-1, with D unresolved. CDR1 and CDR2 (germline): SEHNR, FQNEAQ (reference sequence). CDR3 length equals 13 residues. V dropped 4 bases and J dropped 5 bases, with 11 bases sitting between them. The CDR3 loop is CASSWGDGTEAFF. CDR3 DNA: TGTGCCAGCAGCTGGGGAGATGGGACTGAAGCTTTCTTT.

This clonotype was detected only a few times. The V call is TRBV27, the J call TRBJ2-7; tentatively, D is TRBD1 (5 bases). Trimming cost V 3 bases and J 6 bases, with 9 bases left between them. Germline CDR1 is MNHEY and CDR2 is SMNVEV (reference sequence). CDR3 length equals 12 residues. The CDR3 here is CASSFPGPEQYF. The DNA of the CDR3 is TGTGCCAGCAGTTTTCCAGGGCCCGAGCAGTACTTC.

The sample holds many counts of this clonotype. This chain uses TRBV7-9 with TRBJ1-5; 7 bases are a match to TRBD1. This CDR3 has 15 residues. Germline V CDR1 and CDR2: SEHNR, FQNEAQ (reference sequence). Trimming removed 5 bases from V and 0 bases from J; junction bases left unmatched: 4. In nucleotides, the CDR3 is TGTGCCAGCAGCCTAGAGGGGGCTAGCAATCAGCCCCAGCATTTT. It codes for CASSLEGASNQPQHF.